The rows below give T cell receptor beta chains drawn from one sample of a study of T cell repertoires in cytomegalovirus infection. Which antigens these TCRs recognize remains unknown. In TCRdb, the reads were re-called with MiXCR into one record per CDR3 protein. The sample includes roughly 920,000 distinct CDR3 sequences, roughly 30% of them seen just once. Sequenced material: cultured CD8+ T cells from PBMCs, taken from culture after CMV antigen stimulation. Every receptor here comes from a human donor in good health (CMV status not recorded). Some clones in this sample may be carry-over from other donors' samples. The CDR3 runs from the conserved cysteine through the conserved F or W. D genes are given only for firm matches. Where a row states a size, it is once, few, many or the class of an expanded clone; other rows omit it.

size	V	J	D	DNA	CDR3
.	TRBV12-3/TRBV12-4	TRBJ2-7	TRBD2	TGTGCCAGCAGTTTAGTATCCAGGGAGGGGCAGTACTTC	CASSLVSREGQYF
.	TRBV6-2/TRBV6-3	TRBJ2-3	TRBD2	TGTGCCAGCAGTTACTCAGTCCGCCAGCGGGGGAGCACAGATACGCAGTATTTT	CASSYSVRQRGSTDTQYF
few	TRBV4-1	TRBJ1-1	.	TGCGCCAGCAGCCAAGATCCAGGGCCGAACACTGAAGCTTTCTTT	CASSQDPGPNTEAFF
.	TRBV6-5	TRBJ1-6	.	TGTGCCAGCCGTCCCCTCCTAGGACGCAATTCACCCCTCCACTTT	CASRPLLGRNSPLHF
many	TRBV7-2	TRBJ2-5	TRBD2	TGTGCCAGCAGCCCCGACAGGCTAGCGGGGGTAGAGACCCAGTACTTC	CASSPDRLAGVETQYF
few	TRBV6-2/TRBV6-3	TRBJ1-5	.	TGTGCCAGCAGTTACAGTTCTTCACATCAGCCCCAGCATTTT	CASSYSSSHQPQHF
few	TRBV6-5	TRBJ2-1	.	TGTGCCAGCTGCCGCTTAGGCCCAACAGGGTGGGTTTACAATGAGCAGTTCTTC	CASCRLGPTGWVYNEQFF
.	TRBV13	TRBJ1-2	.	TGTGCCAGCAGCTTAGGGGTAGGGGGGTCCGACTATGGCTACACCTTC	CASSLGVGGSDYGYTF
.	TRBV12-3/TRBV12-4	TRBJ2-7	TRBD1	TGTGCCAGCCAACCGGACAGGGTCTACGAGCAGTACTTC	CASQPDRVYEQYF
few	TRBV11-2	TRBJ2-5	.	TGTGCCAGCAGCTTTAGGGGCGCGGGACGGGAGACCCAGTACTTC	CASSFRGAGRETQYF
few	TRBV5-6	TRBJ2-1	TRBD2	TGTGCCAGCAGCTTGGGACTAGCGGAGATTAATGAGCAGTTCTTC	CASSLGLAEINEQFF
few	TRBV12-3/TRBV12-4	TRBJ1-5	.	TGTGCCAGCAGTTTAGCAGGGGTTTTGCAGCCCCAGCATTTT	CASSLAGVLQPQHF
many	TRBV7-6	TRBJ2-1	TRBD1	TGTGCCAGCAGCTCGACCGGGACAGGGGTCAATGAGCAGTTCTTC	CASSSTGTGVNEQFF
.	TRBV9	TRBJ2-3	.	TGTGCCAGCAGCCCGAGGGCGGGCCAGGGCACAGATACGCAGTATTTT	CASSPRAGQGTDTQYF
few	TRBV7-6	TRBJ1-2	TRBD1	TGTGCCAGCAGCACCCGGGACAGGGGAGGGAATGGCTACACCTTC	CASSTRDRGGNGYTF
many	TRBV7-9	TRBJ1-1	TRBD1	TGTGCCAGCAGCTCCCTGACAGGGCGAGGCACTGAAGCTTTCTTT	CASSSLTGRGTEAFF
many	TRBV7-2	TRBJ2-2	TRBD2	TGTGCCAGCAGCTTAAGCGGGGTTGGCACCGGGGAGCTGTTTTTT	CASSLSGVGTGELFF
.	TRBV27	TRBJ1-1	.	TGTGCCAGCAGTTGGGACGTTGGGGGGCTCGGTGAAGCTTTCTTT	CASSWDVGGLGEAFF
.	TRBV6-1	TRBJ2-4	.	TGTGCCAGCAGTGTTCTCCTAGCGAAAGCCAAAAACATTCAGTACTTC	CASSVLLAKAKNIQYF
once	TRBV14	TRBJ1-6	TRBD1	TGTGCCAGCAGCCTCCACGGACAGGGAGGGAAATCACCCCTCCACTTT	CASSLHGQGGKSPLHF
.	TRBV27	TRBJ1-6	.	TGTGCCAGCAGTTCCTACACCGGGTCACCCCTCCACTTT	CASSSYTGSPLHF
.	TRBV29-1	TRBJ1-1	TRBD1	TGCAGCGTACAGACAGGGGGCACTGAAGCTTTCTTT	CSVQTGGTEAFF
few	TRBV27	TRBJ2-1	.	TGTGCCAGCAGTTTAGCGGGCCTAGCCTACAATGAGCAGTTCTTC	CASSLAGLAYNEQFF
few	TRBV27	TRBJ2-3	TRBD1	TGTGCCAGCGGGGGACAGGGGGTTGAAGATACGCAGTATTTT	CASGGQGVEDTQYF
few	TRBV4-3	TRBJ2-5	.	TGCGCCAGCAGCCAAGGCATCCTAGGGAGTACGGAGACCCAGTACTTC	CASSQGILGSTETQYF
.	TRBV7-2	TRBJ2-2	TRBD1	TGTACCAGCAGCGTCCGGGACAGGGGGAACAACGGGGAGCTGTTTTTT	CTSSVRDRGNNGELFF
few	TRBV28	TRBJ2-1	.	TGTGCCAGCATCCGGTGGGGGGCCGCTAGCAATGAGCAGTTCTTC	CASIRWGAASNEQFF
.	TRBV7-9	TRBJ1-1	.	TGTGCCAGCAGCTTTCCTTCGAACACTGAAGCTTTCTTT	CASSFPSNTEAFF
.	TRBV12-3/TRBV12-4	TRBJ2-3	TRBD2	TGTGCCAGCAGTCTGGGGGGGAGGTGGTTCGATACGCAGTATTTT	CASSLGGRWFDTQYF
.	TRBV10-3	TRBJ1-3	.	TGTGCCATCAGTGAAACTAGGACAGCCTCCTCTGGAAACACCATATATTTT	CAISETRTASSGNTIYF
few	TRBV13	TRBJ1-3	.	TGTGCCAGCAGCCCAGCGCCAGGGAGGGGAAACACCATATATTTT	CASSPAPGRGNTIYF
few	TRBV12-3/TRBV12-4	TRBJ2-1	TRBD2	TGTGCCAGCAGTACCGGGGGGGCGAATGAGCAGTTCTTC	CASSTGGANEQFF
.	TRBV2	TRBJ2-2	TRBD1	TGTGCCAGCAGCGTGACAGGGGGTGGGGACACCGGGGAGCTGTTTTTT	CASSVTGGGDTGELFF
few	TRBV13	TRBJ1-1	.	TGTGCCAGCAGCCCCCCGTCCGTATTCTCTGAAGCTTTCTTT	CASSPPSVFSEAFF
many	TRBV6-5	TRBJ2-3	.	TGTGCCAGCAGAACGGACAGCACAGATACGCAGTATTTT	CASRTDSTDTQYF
few	TRBV6-5	TRBJ1-1	.	TGTGCCAGCAGTTACTTTAGGGTAGGGGACACTGAAGCTTTCTTT	CASSYFRVGDTEAFF
.	TRBV10-1	TRBJ2-6	.	TGCGCCAGCAGTGAGACGTTTGGGAAACTCCTGACTTTC	CASSETFGKLLTF
few	TRBV7-9	TRBJ2-5	TRBD1	TGTGCCAGCAGCTTATCCGGGACAGGGTCTAATTCAATGGGCCAAGAGACCCAGTACTTC	CASSLSGTGSNSMGQETQYF
.	TRBV4-1	TRBJ2-7	TRBD1	TGCGCCAGCAGCCATCCCAGGACAGGGCCCCAGTACTTC	CASSHPRTGPQYF
.	TRBV6-6	TRBJ2-1	TRBD2	TGTGCCAGCAGTTACGGGCTAGCGGGTCCCAATGAGCAGTTCTTC	CASSYGLAGPNEQFF
few	TRBV10-3	TRBJ2-3	.	TGTGCCATCAGTGAGTCGGGCAGTCTTAGCACAGATACGCAGTATTTT	CAISESGSLSTDTQYF
few	TRBV27	TRBJ2-2	TRBD2	TGTGCCAGCAGTTTGGGGAGGGGAGGCAGGGAGCTGTTTTTT	CASSLGRGGRELFF
few	TRBV7-9	TRBJ2-7	.	TGTGCCAGCACCCCAGACGGACCCTACGAGCAGTACTTC	CASTPDGPYEQYF
few	TRBV28	TRBJ2-1	.	TGTGCCAGCAGTATTGTGGGGGTTAATGAGCAGTTCTTC	CASSIVGVNEQFF
few	TRBV6-6	TRBJ2-2	.	TGTGCCAGCAGTTACATGGGCAGGGTTAGGAACACCGGGGAGCTGTTTTTT	CASSYMGRVRNTGELFF
.	TRBV2	TRBJ1-2	.	TGTGCCAGCAGGGGCCGACGGATTTATGGCTACACCTTC	CASRGRRIYGYTF
.	TRBV25-1	TRBJ1-4	.	TGTGCCACCACGGTGGGTGAAAAACTGTTTTTT	CATTVGEKLFF
.	TRBV4-1	TRBJ2-3	.	TGCGCCAGCAGCCAAGTGGTCCTGGGGGGGCTCGACACAGATACGCAGTATTTT	CASSQVVLGGLDTDTQYF
.	TRBV20-1	TRBJ2-2	.	TGCAGTGCCGTAGAGTCGACCACAGGGAACACCGGGGAGCTGTTTTTT	CSAVESTTGNTGELFF
.	TRBV4-1	TRBJ1-1	.	TGCGCCAGCAGCCCCATATTGAACACTGAAGCTTTCTTT	CASSPILNTEAFF
.	TRBV6-5	TRBJ1-2	.	TGTGCCAGCAGTTACTCGTTGGGGTTCCACTATGGCTACACCTTC	CASSYSLGFHYGYTF
.	TRBV27	TRBJ2-3	TRBD2	TGTGCCAGCAGTCGACTAGCACGGGAAGATACGCAGTATTTT	CASSRLAREDTQYF
.	TRBV12-3/TRBV12-4	TRBJ1-3	.	TGTGCCAGCAGTTTGGGGCAGTTTATCTCTGGAAACACCATATATTTT	CASSLGQFISGNTIYF
.	TRBV20-1	TRBJ1-2	.	TGCAGTGCTAGAGGCACGACCACTACTTGGGGCCCTAACTATGGCTACACCTTC	CSARGTTTTWGPNYGYTF
.	TRBV27	TRBJ1-1	.	TGTGCCAGCAGTTCTGGGGGCAGTGGGGTCACTGAAGCTTTCTTT	CASSSGGSGVTEAFF
.	TRBV4-1	TRBJ2-5	TRBD2	TGCGCCAGCAGCCCCCAAAGCCTAGCGGGGGCCATCCCGACCCAGTACTTC	CASSPQSLAGAIPTQYF
.	TRBV6-4	TRBJ1-2	.	TGTGCCAGCTCTCGACAGGTCGGGGAAAACTATGGCTACACCTTC	CASSRQVGENYGYTF
.	TRBV14	TRBJ2-3	.	TGTGCCAGCAGCCAAGGGGGGGCCTACAAAAATACGCAGTATTTT	CASSQGGAYKNTQYF
.	TRBV2	TRBJ2-7	TRBD1	TGTGCCAGCAGTGAAAGGGGACAGGCGAGATCCTACGAGCAGTACTTC	CASSERGQARSYEQYF